A single sample gave rise to the 7 T cell receptor beta chains below, sequenced in a study of blood T cell repertoires in COVID-19. TCRdb keeps only in-frame clones here, not all; method: immunoSEQ multiplex PCR. Among about 220,000 clones listed, 75% to 85% were seen once. What was sequenced was peripheral blood. These receptors were collected from a man aged 45-65 years with active or convalescent COVID-19.

The table lists this clone with a few counts. The DNA for the CDR3 is TGTGCCACCCAGGAGGGACAGGAGCAGTTCTTC. Its protein product is CATQEGQEQFF. The chain is built from TRBV19 and TRBJ2-1; a weak D match, TRBD1 (7 bases). V shed 10 bases and J shed 10 bases, with 14 bases lying between them. Germline CDR1 reads LNHDA; CDR2 reads SQIVND (reference sequence). This CDR3 spans 11 amino acids.

This clone has only one observation. The V gene is TRBV4-3, the J gene TRBJ2-7; 8 bases match TRBD1. Per germline, CDR1 LGHNA and CDR2 YSLEER. V shed 0 bases and J 3 bases; nucleotides not matched to a gene: 7. The CDR3 is 16 amino acids. The chain's CDR3 is CASSQDAGTGFYEQYF. The CDR3 nucleotides are TGCGCCAGCAGCCAAGATGCCGGGACAGGTTTCTACGAGCAGTACTTC.

J is TRBJ1-5 and V is TRBV6-4, with D perhaps TRBD1 (5 bases). Germline loops: CDR1 MRHNA, CDR2 SNTAGT. The length of the CDR3 is 19 residues. Trimming left V 0 bases short and J 0 bases short, with 18 bases between. CDR3 sequence reads: CASSDSYRSHNYSNQPQHF. CDR3 nucleotide sequence: TGTGCCAGCAGTGACTCGTACAGGAGCCACAATTATAGCAATCAGCCCCAGCATTTT.

This chain uses TRBV28 with TRBJ2-3, with TRBD2 identical over 7 bases. Germline V lookup: CDR1 MDHEN, CDR2 SYDVKM. With 5 bases clipped from V and 1 base from J, the junction kept 9 bases outside the gene matches. There are 16 residues in the CDR3. The CDR3: CASSNAGRGGTDTQYF. The CDR3 nucleotides read TGTGCCAGCAGTAACGCGGGGAGGGGAGGCACAGATACGCAGTATTTT.

The genes are TRBV5-4 and TRBJ1-2, with 9 bases matching TRBD1. This CDR3 is built from 15 residues. Germline V gene data show CDR1 as SGHNT and CDR2 as YYREEE (reference sequence). The junction had 7 bases not matched to a gene; V was cut back by 5 bases and J by 2 bases. CDR3 in DNA: TGTGCCAGCAGACCCCGGGACAGGGAGAACTATGGCTACACCTTC. It translates to CASRPRDRENYGYTF.

J is TRBJ1-2 and V is TRBV2; perhaps TRBD1 as D (5 bases). V was clipped by 7 bases and J by 8 bases, with 17 bases between them. There are 13 residues in the CDR3. In germline, CDR1 is SNHLY, CDR2 FYNNEI. The CDR3 sequence: CASTIPPGKGYTF. In nucleotides, the CDR3 is TGTGCCAGCACCATCCCCCCAGGGAAAGGCTACACCTTC. Drawing the rest from reference TRBV2 and TRBJ1-2, the complete variable domain is EPEVTQTPSHQVTQMGQEVILRCVPISNHLYFYWYRQILGQKVEFLVSFYNNEISEKSEIFDDQFSVERPDGSNFTLKIRSTKLEDSAMYFCASTIPPGKGYTFGSGTRLTVV.

This chain joins TRBV5-1 and TRBJ2-2; 8 bases line up with TRBD1. The trim removed 3 bases at V and 6 bases at J, leaving 10 bases unmatched. The germline gives CDR1 SGHRS, CDR2 YFSETQ. This CDR3 has 16 residues. The CDR3 protein is CASSYGQGEGSGELFF. The CDR3 DNA reads TGCGCCAGCAGCTACGGACAGGGCGAGGGGTCCGGGGAGCTGTTTTTT.